This T cell receptor (beta chain) is from a study of cytomegalovirus exposure and HLA in healthy donors. Study as a whole: Most donors, 70% to 85% of 350 to 450 genotyped, fell in the Caucasian-associated ancestry cluster. General study points: The listing of 150 to 200 TCR beta chains classed them as cytomegalovirus-associated.

The donors gave bone marrow, and they were healthy. Likely unrecorded immune exposures existed in these nominally healthy donors. The PCR had 60 Vbeta and 13 Jbeta primers. Method: immunoSEQ multiplex PCR; TCRdb's copy keeps in-frame clones and lacks some. The table shows roughly 170,000 clones, with approximately 86% occurring only once. The CDR3 runs 14 residues. The germline V and J ends were trimmed by 1 base and 4 bases, with 8 bases remaining between them. Germline loops: CDR1 SNHLY, CDR2 FYNNEI. Worth noting for this clone: Its antigen remains unknown.

Sequencing was carried out using PBMCs. The chain recombines TRBV2 with TRBJ2-1; D possibly corresponds to TRBD2 (5 bases). The clonotype was recovered from a male donor in good health and CMV-seronegative. CDR3: CASSEVRTYNEQFF. The CDR3 coding sequence is TGTGCCAGCAGTGAAGTTCGGACTTACAATGAGCAGTTCTTC.